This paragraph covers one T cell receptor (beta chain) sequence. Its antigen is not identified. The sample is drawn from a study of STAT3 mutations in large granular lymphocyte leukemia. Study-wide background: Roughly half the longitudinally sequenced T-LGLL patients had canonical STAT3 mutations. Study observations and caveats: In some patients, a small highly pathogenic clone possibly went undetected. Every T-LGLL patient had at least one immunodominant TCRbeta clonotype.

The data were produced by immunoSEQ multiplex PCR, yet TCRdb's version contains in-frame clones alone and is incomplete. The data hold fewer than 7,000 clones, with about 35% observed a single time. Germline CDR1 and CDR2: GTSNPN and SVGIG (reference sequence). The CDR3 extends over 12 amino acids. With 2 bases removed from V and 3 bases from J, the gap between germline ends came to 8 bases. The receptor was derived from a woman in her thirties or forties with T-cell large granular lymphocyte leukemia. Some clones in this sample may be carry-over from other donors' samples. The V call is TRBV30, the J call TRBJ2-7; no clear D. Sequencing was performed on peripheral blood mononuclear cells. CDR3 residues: CAWSMGNYEQYF. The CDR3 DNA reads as TGTGCCTGGAGTATGGGGAACTACGAGCAGTACTTC.